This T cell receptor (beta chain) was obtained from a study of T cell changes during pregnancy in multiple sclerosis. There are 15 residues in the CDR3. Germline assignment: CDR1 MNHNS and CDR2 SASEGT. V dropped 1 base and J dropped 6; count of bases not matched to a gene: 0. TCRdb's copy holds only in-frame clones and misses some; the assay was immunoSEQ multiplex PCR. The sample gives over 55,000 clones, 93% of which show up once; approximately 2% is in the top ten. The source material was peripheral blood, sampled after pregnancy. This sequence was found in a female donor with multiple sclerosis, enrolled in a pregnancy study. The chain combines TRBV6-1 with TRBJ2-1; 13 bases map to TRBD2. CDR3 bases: TGTGCCAGCAGTGAAGGACTAGCGGGAGGCAATGAGCAGTTCTTC. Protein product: CASSEGLAGGNEQFF.